Included here is one TCR beta chain sequence, with context. What it binds is not known. The PCR was carried out with 60 Vbeta primers and 13 Jbeta primers. Sequencing was performed with immunoSEQ multiplex PCR; in TCRdb, only in-frame clones are kept and a portion is missing. Of tens of thousands of clones in the sample, around 70% are singletons; the top ten hold approximately 10%. V was trimmed by 2 bases and J by 4 bases, leaving 9 bases between them. CDR1 is SGHTA, CDR2 FQGNSA, per germline. The CDR3 is 14 amino acids. The sample belongs to a study of cytomegalovirus exposure and HLA in healthy donors. Notes on the study in general: A later analysis found that most CMV-associated TCR beta chains appeared HLA-restricted. Most sequenced TCRs were rare (though some public TCRs occurred in many donors).

The origin of this receptor is a middle-aged woman in good health and CMV-seropositive. Sequencing input: PBMCs. The V and J genes are TRBV7-2 and TRBJ1-5; the D gene is possibly TRBD1 (6 bases). The CDR3 bases are TGTGCCAGCAGCTTATCCACAGGGAATCAGCCCCAGCATTTT. This gives the protein CASSLSTGNQPQHF.